This is a list of T cell receptor beta chains from one sample in a study of shared clonotypes between healthy human individuals. TCRdb's table, derived via immunoSEQ multiplex PCR, lists solely in-frame clones and lacks some. The sample has about 2 million clones; about 95% are singletons. Sequencing was carried out using naive CD8+ T cells sorted from blood. These receptors came from a man in his late teens or twenties in good health. CDR3s include the opening cysteine and the closing phenylalanine or tryptophan. The D gene is left open where the match is weak. Clone sizes are given selectively: once, few, many, or a class where the clone is expanded.

V gene	D gene	J gene	clone size	CDR3 protein	CDR3 DNA
TRBV6-1	NA	TRBJ2-1	NA	CASSDFGAGYTYNEQFF	TGTGCCAGCAGTGATTTCGGGGCAGGGTACACCTACAATGAGCAGTTCTTC
TRBV9	NA	TRBJ1-2	NA	CASSVTVTANYGYTF	TGTGCCAGCAGCGTTACAGTTACAGCTAACTATGGCTACACCTTC
TRBV27	NA	TRBJ2-7	NA	CASSLGAAHEQYF	TGTGCCAGCAGTTTAGGGGCCGCCCACGAGCAGTACTTC
TRBV19	NA	TRBJ1-4	NA	CASSIGTGTGEKLFF	TGTGCCAGTAGTATAGGAACAGGGACTGGTGAAAAACTGTTTTTT
TRBV30	TRBD1	TRBJ1-2	NA	CAWSAGQGLYYGYTF	TGTGCCTGGAGTGCGGGACAGGGATTATACTATGGCTACACCTTC
TRBV6-1	NA	TRBJ2-7	NA	CASSPGGGWDEQYF	TGTGCCAGCAGCCCTGGGGGGGGCTGGGACGAGCAGTACTTC
TRBV7-2	TRBD1	TRBJ2-5	NA	CASSLQATGGLETQYF	TGTGCCAGCAGCCTCCAGGCGACAGGGGGCTTGGAGACCCAGTACTTC
TRBV9	NA	TRBJ2-5	NA	CASSVAGFQETQYF	TGTGCCAGCAGCGTAGCGGGATTCCAGGAGACCCAGTACTTC
TRBV29-1	NA	TRBJ2-2	NA	CSVRGWDTGELFF	TGCAGCGTCCGGGGCTGGGACACCGGGGAGCTGTTTTTT
TRBV5-6	TRBD1	TRBJ2-7	NA	CASSLDPGQGMAEQYF	TGTGCCAGCAGCTTGGATCCGGGACAGGGGATGGCCGAGCAGTACTTC
TRBV6-6	TRBD1	TRBJ1-1	NA	CASSPQGPPEDTEAFF	TGTGCCAGCAGCCCACAGGGGCCGCCTGAGGACACTGAAGCTTTCTTT
TRBV6-5	NA	TRBJ2-7	NA	CASRRDFSYEQYF	TGTGCCAGCAGACGGGATTTTAGCTACGAGCAGTACTTC
TRBV7-9	TRBD1	TRBJ1-1	NA	CASSFGQGGTEAFF	TGTGCCAGCAGCTTCGGACAGGGTGGTACTGAAGCTTTCTTT
TRBV27	TRBD2	TRBJ2-5	NA	CASSHTRLAGVETQYF	TGTGCCAGCAGTCACACCCGACTAGCGGGGGTTGAGACCCAGTACTTC
TRBV6-5	NA	TRBJ2-2	NA	CASSYSGRGAGELFF	TGTGCCAGCAGTTACTCGGGCAGGGGAGCCGGGGAGCTGTTTTTT
TRBV10-2	NA	TRBJ2-7	NA	CASSESTEGRGYEQYF	TGCGCCAGCAGTGAGTCGACTGAGGGCAGGGGCTACGAGCAGTACTTC
TRBV29-1	NA	TRBJ1-1	NA	CSEMGPLDTEAFF	TGCAGCGAGATGGGCCCACTGGACACTGAAGCTTTCTTT
TRBV11-3	NA	TRBJ2-4	NA	CASSPEDSLAKNIQYF	TGTGCCAGCAGCCCGGAGGACAGCCTAGCCAAAAACATTCAGTACTTC
TRBV30	NA	TRBJ2-7	NA	CAWSRVSYEQYF	TGTGCCTGGAGTCGCGTTTCCTACGAGCAGTACTTC
TRBV10-3	TRBD1	TRBJ1-5	NA	CAISESIGGRGQPQHF	TGTGCCATCAGTGAGTCGATAGGGGGCAGGGGTCAGCCCCAGCATTTT
TRBV7-6	TRBD2	TRBJ2-7	NA	CASSLDAGAAYEQYF	TGTGCCAGCAGCTTGGACGCGGGAGCCGCCTACGAGCAGTACTTC
TRBV29-1	NA	TRBJ2-1	NA	CSVEGAGREILNEQFF	TGCAGCGTTGAAGGGGCAGGCAGGGAGATTTTGAATGAGCAGTTCTTC
TRBV6-5	NA	TRBJ2-7	NA	CASSLGVGYEQYF	TGTGCCAGTTCTCTAGGGGTGGGCTACGAGCAGTACTTC
TRBV5-4	NA	TRBJ2-1	NA	CASSLAAENEQFF	TGTGCCAGCAGCTTGGCTGCGGAAAATGAGCAGTTCTTC
TRBV7-6	TRBD2	TRBJ2-7	NA	CASSFTSGSYEQYF	TGTGCCAGCAGCTTTACTAGCGGATCCTACGAGCAGTACTTC
TRBV27	NA	TRBJ2-7	NA	CASSRLGEQYF	TGTGCCAGCAGTCGTTTGGGTGAGCAGTACTTC
TRBV4-1	TRBD2	TRBJ2-7	NA	CASSQVSGGPSYEQYF	TGCGCCAGCAGCCAAGTGAGCGGGGGGCCCTCCTACGAGCAGTACTTC
TRBV28	NA	TRBJ2-7	NA	CASRKRQASFSYEQYF	TGTGCCAGCAGAAAGAGACAGGCAAGTTTCTCCTACGAGCAGTACTTC
TRBV6-1	NA	TRBJ1-6	few	CASSERSWNSPLHF	TGTGCCAGCAGTGAGCGTAGCTGGAATTCACCCCTCCACTTT
TRBV5-3	TRBD1	TRBJ2-5	NA	CARSRYRGRVRETQYF	TGTGCCAGAAGCCGATACAGGGGGCGGGTTCGAGAGACCCAGTACTTC